This T cell receptor beta chain came from a study of blood T cell repertoires in COVID-19. The overall study: Some COVID-19 samples were acute and others convalescent; all came from the United States, Italy and Spain.

Germline V CDR1 and CDR2: LNHNV, YYDKDF (reference sequence). The ends were cut back, 0 bases at V and 11 bases at J, with 13 bases in the middle. This CDR3 comprises 13 residues. Here immunoSEQ multiplex PCR was the method, and the copy in TCRdb shows in-frame clones only, minus some. Counted here are around 400,000 clones, about 87% occurring once; the ten biggest clones make up about 2.3%. Enrollment of patients from Seattle took place during active infection, with longitudinal follow-up. Sequencing used peripheral blood. The chain has TRBV15 and TRBJ1-1, with D possibly matching TRBD1 (6 bases). The origin of this receptor is a woman in her sixties or seventies with COVID-19, enrolled during active disease. Here the CDR3 DNA reads TGTGCCACCAGCAGAGACGGGGCAGGGGCTGCTTTCTTT. It is translated as CATSRDGAGAAFF.